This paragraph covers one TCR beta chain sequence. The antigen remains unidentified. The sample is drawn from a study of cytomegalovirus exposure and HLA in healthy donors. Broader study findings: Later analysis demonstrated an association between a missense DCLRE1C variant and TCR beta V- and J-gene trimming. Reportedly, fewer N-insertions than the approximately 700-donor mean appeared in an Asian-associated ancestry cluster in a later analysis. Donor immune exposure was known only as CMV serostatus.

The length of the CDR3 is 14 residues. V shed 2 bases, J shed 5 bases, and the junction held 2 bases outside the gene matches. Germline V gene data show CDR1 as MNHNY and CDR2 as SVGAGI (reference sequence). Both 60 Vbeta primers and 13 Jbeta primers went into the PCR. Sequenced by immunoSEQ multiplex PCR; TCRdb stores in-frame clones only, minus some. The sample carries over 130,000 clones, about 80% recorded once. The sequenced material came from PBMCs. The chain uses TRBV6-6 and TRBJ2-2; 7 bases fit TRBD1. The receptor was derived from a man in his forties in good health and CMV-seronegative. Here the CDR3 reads CASSYQQGTGELFF. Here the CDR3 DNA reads TGTGCCAGCAGTTACCAACAGGGGACCGGGGAGCTGTTTTTT.